The 4 T cell receptor beta chains below all came from one sample that was sequenced in a study of blood T cell repertoires in COVID-19 (TCRdb year 2020). Libraries were built with the immunoSEQ multiplex PCR assay. TCRdb retrieved this table from immuneACCESS and kept in-frame rearrangements only. Not all clones are present; in checked studies, unresolved V genes account for under half, and no reason is known for the remainder. The sample contains about 130,000 clones, about 89% of them found a single time. The ten largest clones capture more than 15% of the sample. Material: peripheral blood. The receptors were sampled from a man aged 50-59 years with active or convalescent COVID-19.

CDR3 in amino acids: CASRPNWGDNQPQHF. The CDR3, as DNA: TGTGCCAGTAGACCCAATTGGGGAGACAATCAGCCCCAGCATTTT. The V call is TRBV19, the J call TRBJ1-5, with no clear D. The CDR3 is 15 residues long. In germline, CDR1 is LNHDA, CDR2 SQIVND (reference sequence). V was clipped by 6 bases and J by 3 bases, with 15 bases between them.

The chain employs TRBV4-1 and TRBJ1-1; D is undetermined. The CDR3 totals 14 residues. Trimming cost V 0 bases and J 11 bases, with 16 bases left between them. From germline, CDR1 is MGHRA and CDR2 YSYEKL. The CDR3 coding sequence is TGCGCCAGCAGCCAAGATCGGGAGCGCCCAGCGGCTTTCTTT. Residues: CASSQDRERPAAFF.

The table lists this clone with a few counts. V and J are TRBV12-5 and TRBJ2-7; TRBD1 aligns across 8 bases. The CDR3 is 15 amino acids. Losses at the gene ends were 7 bases for V and 3 bases for J; bases not matched to a gene: 11. Germline loops: CDR1 LGHNT, CDR2 FRNRAP. The CDR3 spells CASARGTGQSYEQYF. For the CDR3, the DNA is TGTGCTAGTGCCCGTGGGACAGGACAAAGCTACGAGCAGTACTTC.

The chain combines TRBV10-1 with TRBJ1-2; D call uncertain. Germline V gives CDR1 WNHNN, CDR2 SYGVQD (reference sequence). This CDR3 spans 11 amino acids. V was cut by 8 bases and J by 6 bases, with 10 bases left in between. CDR3 coding DNA: TGCGCCAGCGAGGCCCCGCATGGCTACACCTTC. Translating gives CASEAPHGYTF.